What follows are 30 T cell receptor beta chains derived from one specimen sequenced in a study of T cells after yellow fever vaccination. TCRdb passed the 5' RACE reads through MiXCR, listing each CDR3 protein once. The sample lists hundreds of thousands of distinct CDR3 sequences, roughly 14% occurring once. Sequencing used PBMCs, obtained on the day of the yellow fever booster vaccination. These TCRs come from a young man who received the YFV17D yellow fever vaccine.

This clonotype was observed a few times. The rearrangement links TRBV7-8 to TRBJ2-5, with D unresolved. Germline CDR1 is SGHVS and CDR2 is FQNEAQ. This CDR3 contains 14 residues. V gave up 5 bases and J gave up 1 base, with 11 bases separating them. CDR3 DNA sequence: TGTGCCAGCAGCCTCATGGGCTCCCAAGAGACCCAGTACTTC. Its translation is CASSLMGSQETQYF. Supplemented by reference TRBV7-8 and TRBJ2-5, the full variable domain reads GAGVSQSPRYKVAKRGQDVALRCDPISGHVSLFWYQQALGQGPEFLTYFQNEAQLDKSGLPSDRFFAERPEGSVSTLKIQRTQQEDSAVYLCASSLMGSQETQYFGPGTRLLVL.

This clonotype appeared many times. This rearrangement joins TRBV7-2 to TRBJ2-1; D is uncertain. CDR3 length: 15 amino acids. The V end was cut by 3 bases, the J end by 8 bases, with 17 bases between. Germline V CDR1 and CDR2: SGHTA, FQGNSA. The chain's CDR3 is CASSLTQSSVDEQFF. CDR3 DNA sequence: TGTGCCAGCAGCTTGACACAGTCCTCCGTCGATGAGCAGTTCTTC.

This chain uses TRBV7-9 with TRBJ1-1; a weak D match, TRBD1 (5 bases). V was clipped by 3 bases and J by 8 bases, with 10 bases between them. Looked up from germline, CDR1 is SEHNR and CDR2 is FQNEAQ (reference sequence). This CDR3 spans 12 amino acids. CDR3 sequence reads: CASSLEGSEAFF. CDR3 sequence (DNA): TGTGCCAGCAGCTTGGAGGGGTCCGAAGCTTTCTTT.

The genes are TRBV11-2 and TRBJ2-1, with 7 bases matching TRBD1. Germline assignment: CDR1 SGHAT and CDR2 FQNNGV. V was clipped by 5 bases and J by 8 bases; unmatched bases: 9. The CDR3 covers 14 residues. The CDR3 reads CASSIGQDGYEQFF. CDR3 DNA sequence: TGTGCCAGCAGCATTGGACAGGATGGCTATGAGCAGTTCTTC.

The CDR3 region is CASSQSTGRGTEAFF. CDR3 nucleotide sequence: TGCGCCAGCAGCCAATCAACAGGGAGGGGGACTGAAGCTTTCTTT. The rearrangement links TRBV4-3 to TRBJ1-1; perhaps TRBD1 as D (6 bases). The CDR3 is made up of 15 amino acids. CDR1 is LGHNA and CDR2 is YSLEER in the germline V gene. The germline V and J ends were trimmed by 2 bases and 5 bases, with 15 bases remaining between them.

The chain is built from TRBV12-3 or TRBV12-4 and TRBJ2-1; possible D gene TRBD1, 6 bases. This CDR3 has 17 amino acids. Trimming took off 4 bases at V and 5 bases at J, with 21 bases between the two ends. The CDR3: CASSYGSLGGTHNEQFF. The CDR3 DNA sequence: TGTGCCAGCAGTTATGGGAGTCTAGGGGGTACGCACAATGAGCAGTTCTTC.

The chain has TRBV20-1 and TRBJ2-3, with 8 bases aligning to TRBD2. CDR1 and CDR2 (germline): DFQATT, SNEGSKA (reference sequence). After removal of 5 bases from V and 8 bases from J, the junction contained 12 bases not matched to a gene. The CDR3 consists of 14 residues. For the CDR3, the DNA is TGCAGTGCTCCCAGCGGGGGTTCAGCGGGTACGCAGTATTTT. This encodes CSAPSGGSAGTQYF.

The table lists this clonotype with a few counts. The chain joins TRBV12-3 or TRBV12-4 to TRBJ2-5; no clear D gene. The V end lost 3 bases, the J end lost 5 bases, and 7 bases lay between the germline ends. CDR3 size: 12 residues. CDR3 amino acids: CASSFGTETQYF. CDR3 nucleotide sequence: TGTGCCAGCAGTTTCGGAACGGAGACCCAGTACTTC.

This clonotype occurred a few times. The CDR3 DNA is TGTGCCAGCAGCCTCAGACGGGACGGGGAGCTGTTTTTT. This sequence encodes CASSLRRDGELFF. The rearrangement links TRBV3-1 to TRBJ2-2; a weak D match, TRBD2 (5 bases). This CDR3 has 13 amino acids. With 4 bases removed from V and 7 bases from J, the gap between germline ends came to 10 bases. CDR1 and CDR2 from the germline V gene are LGHDT and YNNKEL (reference sequence).

The V call is TRBV4-3, the J call TRBJ2-3; TRBD2 matches at 13 bases. This CDR3 region has 17 residues. Germline CDR1 LGHNA, CDR2 YSLEER. The J segment lost 4 bases and the V segment lost 1 base, leaving 5 bases of the junction unmatched. DNA for the CDR3: TGCGCCAGCAGCCAAGGTCCTGGACTAGCGGGGGCAGATACGCAGTATTTT. Its translation: CASSQGPGLAGADTQYF.

In its sample, this clonotype was seen a few times. The V call is TRBV12-3 or TRBV12-4, the J call TRBJ2-6, with 8 bases fitting TRBD2. CDR3 length equals 19 residues. Losses at the gene ends were 5 bases for V and 0 bases for J; bases not matched to a gene: 12. DNA for the CDR3: TGTGCCAGCAGTCCTTCCTCAGGGAGCGGGGGCTCTGGGGCCAACGTCCTGACTTTC. Translation: CASSPSSGSGGSGANVLTF.

This clonotype was counted only a few times. The chain employs TRBV6-2 or TRBV6-3 and TRBJ1-2, with TRBD1 identical over 9 bases. This CDR3 is 15 amino acids long. V shed 6 bases and J 4 bases; nucleotides not matched to a gene: 9. CDR1 and CDR2 (germline): MNHEY, SVGEGT. The CDR3 spells CASRSPGQGFYGYTF. The CDR3 DNA sequence: TGTGCCAGCAGATCTCCGGGACAGGGTTTCTATGGCTACACCTTC.

The chain joins TRBV9 to TRBJ1-5; D is uncertain. Germline values: CDR1 SGDLS, CDR2 YYNGEE. CDR3 length: 14 amino acids. Trimming left V 7 bases short and J 0 bases short, with 11 bases between. The CDR3 loop is CASLSEYSNQPQHF. The CDR3 bases are TGTGCCAGCCTCTCGGAGTATAGCAATCAGCCCCAGCATTTT.

This chain uses TRBV20-1 with TRBJ2-1, with 7 nucleotides matching TRBD2. Germline CDR1 reads DFQATT; CDR2 reads SNEGSKA (reference sequence). V dropped 6 bases and J dropped 2; count of bases not matched to a gene: 7. This CDR3 region has 14 residues. The CDR3, as DNA: TGCAGTGCCCTTAGCGGGTATCCCTACAATGAGCAGTTCTTC. Its protein product is CSALSGYPYNEQFF.

The rearrangement links TRBV6-1 to TRBJ1-4; no clear D gene. The germline gives CDR1 MNHNS, CDR2 SASEGT. The CDR3 is made up of 14 amino acids. V lost 6 bases to trimming and J lost 8 bases, with 16 bases between them. DNA for the CDR3: TGTGCCAGCAGCAACCTCGACAAGTCCGAAAAACTGTTTTTT. Amino acid sequence: CASSNLDKSEKLFF.

This clonotype was recorded many times. This rearrangement joins TRBV20-1 to TRBJ2-7; tentative D call: TRBD2 (6 bases). Germline CDR1 reads DFQATT; CDR2 reads SNEGSKA (reference sequence). V was pared by 3 bases and J by 5 bases, with 20 bases between. This CDR3 is built from 15 residues. The DNA of the CDR3 is TGCAGTGCTAGGGGCAGGCAGACGGGAGTCGACGAGCAGTACTTC. It translates to CSARGRQTGVDEQYF.

This clonotype was counted a few times. CDR3 sequence: CASSLLTGGTQPQHF. CDR3 bases: TGTGCCAGCAGTTTACTTACAGGGGGGACTCAGCCCCAGCATTTT. This chain connects TRBV28 to TRBJ1-5; TRBD1 aligns across 8 bases. Germline V gene data show CDR1 as MDHEN and CDR2 as SYDVKM. The CDR3 contains 15 residues. V lost 2 bases to trimming and J lost 6 bases; unmatched junction nucleotides: 6.

The chain couples TRBV7-6 to TRBJ2-2; no clear D. The CDR3 is 12 residues long. In germline, CDR1 is SGHVS, CDR2 FNYEAQ. V gave up 3 bases and J gave up 4 bases, with 3 bases separating them. DNA of the CDR3: TGTGCCAGCAGCTTTATCACCGGGGAGCTGTTTTTT. Its protein product is CASSFITGELFF.

The chain uses TRBV4-3 and TRBJ2-5, with D possibly matching TRBD1 (6 bases). Germline CDR1 LGHNA, CDR2 YSLEER. Trimming removed 0 bases at V and 4 bases at J, with 15 bases between. This CDR3 comprises 16 residues. The CDR3 here is CASSQDAATGGETQYF. CDR3 DNA sequence: TGCGCCAGCAGCCAAGACGCGGCGACAGGAGGAGAGACCCAGTACTTC.

The rearrangement links TRBV7-9 to TRBJ2-1, with 14 nucleotides matching TRBD2. CDR1 is SEHNR, CDR2 FQNEAQ, per germline (reference sequence). The CDR3 sequence is 15 residues long. Trimming removed 5 bases from V and 10 bases from J; junction bases left unmatched: 7. CDR3 bases: TGTGCCAGCAGCCGGGGACTAGCGGGAGTCGAGGAGCAGTTCTTC. This sequence encodes CASSRGLAGVEEQFF.

This clonotype was recorded a few times. The J gene is TRBJ2-2, the V gene TRBV3-1; 13 positions match TRBD2. The V segment lost 7 bases and the J segment 6 bases; nucleotides outside the gene matches: 2. The CDR3 length is 14 residues. Germline CDR1 is LGHDT and CDR2 is YNNKEL (reference sequence). The CDR3 DNA sequence: TGTGCCAGCAAACTAGCGGGAGGGCCCGGGGAGCTGTTTTTT. Its protein is CASKLAGGPGELFF. The entire variable domain, with the rest obtained from reference TRBV3-1 and TRBJ2-2, is as follows: DTAVSQTPKYLVTQMGNDKSIKCEQNLGHDTMYWYKQDSKKFLKIMFSYNNKELIINETVPNRFSPKSPDKAHLNLHINSLELGDSAVYFCASKLAGGPGELFFGEGSRLTVL.

The sample holds a few counts of this clonotype. The rearrangement uses TRBV28 and TRBJ1-2; D gene unclear. The V gene's germline CDR1 is MDHEN and CDR2 SYDVKM. V lost 4 bases to trimming and J lost 0 bases, with 15 bases between them. The CDR3 sequence is 16 residues long. The CDR3 reads CASSSPAASANYGYTF. In nucleotides, the CDR3 is TGTGCCAGCAGTTCCCCCGCCGCCTCAGCTAACTATGGCTACACCTTC.

This clonotype turned up a few times. The chain recombines TRBV6-1 with TRBJ1-4; D might be TRBD1 (5 bases). V lost 7 bases, J lost 8 bases, and 17 bases lay in between. CDR1 MNHNS and CDR2 SASEGT come from the germline V gene. The CDR3 contains 14 residues. CDR3 nucleotide sequence: TGTGCCAGCAAGGAAGAGGCAGGGATCGAAAAACTGTTTTTT. Translating gives CASKEEAGIEKLFF.

V gene TRBV5-1 combines with J gene TRBJ1-1; D not certain. V lost 0 bases to trimming and J lost 0 bases, with 12 bases between them. The germline gives CDR1 SGHRS, CDR2 YFSETQ. The CDR3 runs to 16 residues. Here the CDR3 DNA reads TGCGCCAGCAGCTTGGGGCCCTCCGGACTGAACACTGAAGCTTTCTTT. Translation gives CASSLGPSGLNTEAFF.

In its sample, this clonotype was seen a few times. This chain links TRBV5-1 with TRBJ2-7; D possibly corresponds to TRBD2 (6 bases). CDR1 is SGHRS, CDR2 YFSETQ, per germline. The CDR3 consists of 16 residues. V lost 0 bases to trimming and J lost 3 bases, with 16 bases between them. The CDR3 here is CASSLEGTSNYYEQYF. The CDR3 nucleotides are TGCGCCAGCAGCTTGGAGGGGACTTCCAACTACTACGAGCAGTACTTC. Together with reference TRBV5-1 and TRBJ2-7, the CDR3 gives the full variable domain: KAGVTQTPRYLIKTRGQQVTLSCSPISGHRSVSWYQQTPGQGLQFLFEYFSETQRNKGNFPGRFSGRQFSNSRSEMNVSTLELGDSALYLCASSLEGTSNYYEQYFGPGTRLTVT.

J is TRBJ2-1 and V is TRBV4-3, with unresolved D. V was trimmed by 1 base and J by 15 bases, leaving 19 bases between them. From germline, CDR1 is LGHNA and CDR2 YSLEER. The CDR3 has 14 amino acids. The CDR3 protein is CASSQGNDKIRLFF. CDR3 coding DNA: TGCGCCAGCAGCCAAGGAAATGACAAAATCCGTTTGTTCTTC.

This clonotype showed up just a few times. The rearrangement joins TRBV4-1 to TRBJ2-7; D may match TRBD1 or TRBD2 (5 bases each). This CDR3 is 14 amino acids long. CDR1 MGHRA and CDR2 YSYEKL come from the germline V gene. Trimming pared 1 base from V and 4 bases from J, leaving 11 bases between. The CDR3 region is CASSQAGAAYEQYF. The CDR3 DNA follows: TGCGCCAGCAGCCAAGCCGGGGCAGCATACGAGCAGTACTTC.

V and J are TRBV27 and TRBJ1-2; a possible D gene is TRBD1 (6 bases). V was shortened by 1 base and J by 1 base, with 10 bases between the two germline ends. This CDR3 comprises 15 residues. Germline V gene sequence: CDR1 MNHEY, CDR2 SMNVEV (reference sequence). DNA of the CDR3: TGTGCCAGCAGTTTATACGGGGGCGGTAACTATGGCTACACCTTC. Amino acids: CASSLYGGGNYGYTF.

The rearrangement uses TRBV20-1 and TRBJ2-7; D is ambiguous. CDR1 is DFQATT and CDR2 is SNEGSKA in the germline V gene (reference sequence). This CDR3 is built from 15 residues. The V and J ends lost 1 base and 5 bases respectively, with 18 bases between them. The CDR3 here is CSARVLGNSGHEQYF. CDR3 bases: TGCAGTGCTAGAGTTTTGGGGAATTCGGGCCACGAGCAGTACTTC.

V and J are TRBV12-3 or TRBV12-4 and TRBJ2-1; TRBD2 aligns across 10 bases. The CDR3 has 14 amino acids. Trimming at V came to 8 bases and at J to 4 bases, leaving 5 bases not matched to a gene. CDR3 coding DNA: TGTGCCAGCTGGTCTAGCGGGAGATACAATGAGCAGTTCTTC. It codes for CASWSSGRYNEQFF.